This T cell receptor (beta chain) was recorded in a study of blood T cell repertoires in COVID-19. Looking at the study overall: The study drew acute and convalescent COVID-19 samples from the United States, Italy and Spain.

The germline V gene has CDR1 SEHNR and CDR2 FQNEAQ (reference sequence). The V end was cut by 8 bases, the J end by 4 bases, with 17 bases between. The CDR3 contains 14 residues. Source study methods: Estimated nucleated cell counts came from reference gene primer amplification. TCRdb's table, derived via immunoSEQ multiplex PCR, lists solely in-frame clones and lacks some. V and J calls plus clone size are reproduced from that table; the DNA served to infer D and trimming. The table lists 70,000 to 75,000 clones, approximately 90% of them singletons. The source material was peripheral blood. The receptor was isolated from a woman younger than 30 with acute or convalescent COVID-19. J is TRBJ1-1 and V is TRBV7-9, with D possibly matching TRBD1 (6 bases). The CDR3 nucleotides are TGTGCCAGCGGATACTTAGGGGGAAGCACTGAAGCTTTCTTT. Encoded protein: CASGYLGGSTEAFF.